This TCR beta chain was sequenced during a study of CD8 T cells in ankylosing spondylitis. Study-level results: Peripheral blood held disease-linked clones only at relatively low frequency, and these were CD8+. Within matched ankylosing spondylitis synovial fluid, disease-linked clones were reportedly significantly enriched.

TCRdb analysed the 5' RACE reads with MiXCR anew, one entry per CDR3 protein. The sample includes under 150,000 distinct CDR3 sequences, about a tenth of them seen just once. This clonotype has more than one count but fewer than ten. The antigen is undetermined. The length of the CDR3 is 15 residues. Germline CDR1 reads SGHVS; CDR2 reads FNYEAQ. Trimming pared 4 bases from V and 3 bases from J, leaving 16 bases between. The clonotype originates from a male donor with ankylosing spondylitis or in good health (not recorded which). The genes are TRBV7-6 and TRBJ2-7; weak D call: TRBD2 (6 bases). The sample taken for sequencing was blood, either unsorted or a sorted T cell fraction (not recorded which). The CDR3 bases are TGTGCCAGCAGCTCCTTAGGAGGGACCGGCTACGAGCAGTACTTC. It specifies CASSSLGGTGYEQYF.